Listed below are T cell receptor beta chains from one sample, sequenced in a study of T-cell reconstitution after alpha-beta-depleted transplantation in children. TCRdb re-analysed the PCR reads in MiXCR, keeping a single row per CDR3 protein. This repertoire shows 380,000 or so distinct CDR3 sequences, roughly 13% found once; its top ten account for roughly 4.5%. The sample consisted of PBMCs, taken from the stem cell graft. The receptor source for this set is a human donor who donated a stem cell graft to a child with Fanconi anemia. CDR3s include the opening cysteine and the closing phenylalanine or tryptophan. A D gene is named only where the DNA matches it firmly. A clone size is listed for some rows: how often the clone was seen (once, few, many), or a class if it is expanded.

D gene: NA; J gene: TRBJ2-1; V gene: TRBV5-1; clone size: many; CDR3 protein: CASSLMSGYNEQFF; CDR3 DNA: TGCGCCAGCAGCTTGATGAGTGGTTACAATGAGCAGTTCTTC
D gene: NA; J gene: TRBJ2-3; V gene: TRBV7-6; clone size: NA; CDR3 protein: CASSLALRVRGTDTQYF; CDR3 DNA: TGTGCCAGCAGCTTAGCGCTCAGGGTCCGAGGCACAGATACGCAGTATTTT
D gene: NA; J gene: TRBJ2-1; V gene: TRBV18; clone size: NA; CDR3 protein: CASSPLAGGYEQFF; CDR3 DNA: TGTGCCAGCTCACCACTGGCCGGGGGCTATGAGCAGTTCTTC
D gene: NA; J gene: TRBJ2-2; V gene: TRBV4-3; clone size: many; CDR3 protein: CASSQEWGDGTGELFF; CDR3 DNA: TGCGCCAGCAGCCAAGAATGGGGTGATGGTACCGGGGAGCTGTTTTTT
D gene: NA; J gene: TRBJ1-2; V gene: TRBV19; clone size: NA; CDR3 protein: CASGRTELNGYTF; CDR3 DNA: TGTGCCAGTGGTCGGACAGAACTCAATGGCTACACCTTC
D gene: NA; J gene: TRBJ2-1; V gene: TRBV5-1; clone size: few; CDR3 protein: CASSLIRTAYNEQFF; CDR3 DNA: TGCGCCAGCAGCTTGATCCGGACAGCCTACAATGAGCAGTTCTTC
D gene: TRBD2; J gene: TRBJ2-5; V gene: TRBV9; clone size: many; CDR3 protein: CASSVAGGEVWETQYF; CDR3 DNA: TGTGCCAGCAGCGTAGCCGGGGGGGAGGTATGGGAGACCCAGTACTTC
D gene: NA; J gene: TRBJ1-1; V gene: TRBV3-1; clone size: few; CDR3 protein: CASSQDFGDYTEAFF; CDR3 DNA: TGTGCCAGCAGCCAAGATTTTGGGGATTACACTGAAGCTTTCTTT
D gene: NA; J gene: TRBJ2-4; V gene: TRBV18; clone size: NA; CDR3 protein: CASSFMASAKNIQYF; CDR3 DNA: TGTGCCAGCTCATTTATGGCGTCAGCCAAAAACATTCAGTACTTC
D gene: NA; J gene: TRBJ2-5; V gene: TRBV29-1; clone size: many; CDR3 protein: CSVEDLRCQYF; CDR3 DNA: TGCAGCGTTGAAGATCTGCGGTGCCAGTACTTC
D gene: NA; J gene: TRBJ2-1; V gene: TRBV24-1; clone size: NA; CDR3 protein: CATSDARAGDNEQFF; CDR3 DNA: TGTGCCACCAGTGATGCGAGGGCCGGCGACAATGAGCAGTTCTTC
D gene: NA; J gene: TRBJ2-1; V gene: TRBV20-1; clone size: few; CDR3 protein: CSARPLDGSSYNEQFF; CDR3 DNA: TGCAGTGCTAGACCTCTAGACGGGAGCTCCTACAATGAGCAGTTCTTC
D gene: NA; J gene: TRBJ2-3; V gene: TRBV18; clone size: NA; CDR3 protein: CASSPSGLPADF; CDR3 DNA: TGTGCCAGCTCACCGTCGGGACTCCCGGCAGATTTT
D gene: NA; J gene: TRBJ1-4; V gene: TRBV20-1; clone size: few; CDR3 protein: CSARGGGWATNEKLFF; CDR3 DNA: TGCAGTGCTAGAGGTGGTGGCTGGGCAACTAATGAAAAACTGTTTTTT
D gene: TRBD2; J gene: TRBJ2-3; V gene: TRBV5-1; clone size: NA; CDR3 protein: CASSLALAGDTDTQYF; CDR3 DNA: TGCGCCAGCAGCTTGGCCCTAGCGGGGGACACAGATACGCAGTATTTT
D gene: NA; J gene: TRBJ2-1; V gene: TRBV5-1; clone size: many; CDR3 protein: CASSLGGASSYNEQFF; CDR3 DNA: TGTGCCAGCAGCTTGGGGGGGGCCAGCTCCTACAATGAGCAGTTCTTC
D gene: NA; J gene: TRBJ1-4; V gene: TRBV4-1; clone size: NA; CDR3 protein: CASSFGLGEKLFF; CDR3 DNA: TGTGCCAGCAGCTTCGGGCTGGGGGAAAAACTGTTTTTT
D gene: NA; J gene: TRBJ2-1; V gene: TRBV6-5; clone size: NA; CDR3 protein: CASSSFDSSYNEQFF; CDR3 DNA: TGTGCCAGCAGTTCCTTCGATAGCTCCTACAATGAGCAGTTCTTC
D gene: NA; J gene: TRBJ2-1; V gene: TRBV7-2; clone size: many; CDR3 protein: CASSSESDTARSFF; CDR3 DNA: TGTGCCAGCAGCTCCGAATCGGATACAGCCCGGTCGTTCTTC
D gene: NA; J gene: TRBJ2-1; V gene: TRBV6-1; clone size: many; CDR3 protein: CASREGQNNEQFF; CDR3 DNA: TGTGCCAGCAGGGAGGGACAGAACAATGAGCAGTTCTTC
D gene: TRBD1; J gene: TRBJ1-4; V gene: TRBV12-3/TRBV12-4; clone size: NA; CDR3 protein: CASRYGQGSSEKLFF; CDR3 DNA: TGTGCCAGCAGATACGGACAGGGGTCTAGTGAAAAACTGTTTTTT
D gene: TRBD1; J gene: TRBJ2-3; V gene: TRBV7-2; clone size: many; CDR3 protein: CASSPTWDRGTQYF; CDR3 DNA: TGTGCCAGCAGCCCTACTTGGGACAGGGGTACGCAGTATTTT
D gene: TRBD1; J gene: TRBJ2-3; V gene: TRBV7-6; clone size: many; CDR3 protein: CASSSRDRGNTQYF; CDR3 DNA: TGTGCCAGCAGCTCCCGGGACAGGGGAAATACGCAGTATTTT
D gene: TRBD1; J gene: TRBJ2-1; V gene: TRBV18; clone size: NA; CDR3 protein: CASSHGGQYNEQFF; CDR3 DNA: TGTGCCAGCTCTCATGGGGGACAGTACAATGAGCAGTTCTTC
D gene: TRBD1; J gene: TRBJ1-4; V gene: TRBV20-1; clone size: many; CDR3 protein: CSARTGTNEKLFF; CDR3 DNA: TGCAGTGCCCGGACAGGGACTAATGAAAAACTGTTTTTT
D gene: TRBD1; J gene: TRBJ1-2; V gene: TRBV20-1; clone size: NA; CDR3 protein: CSARDGDRNYGYTF; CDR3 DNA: TGCAGTGCTAGAGATGGGGACAGAAACTATGGCTACACCTTC
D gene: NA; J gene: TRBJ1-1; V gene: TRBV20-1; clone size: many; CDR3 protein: CSARAWRQAMNTEAFF; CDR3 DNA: TGCAGTGCTAGAGCTTGGAGACAGGCGATGAACACTGAAGCTTTCTTT
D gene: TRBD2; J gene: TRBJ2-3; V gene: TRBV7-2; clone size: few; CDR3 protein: CASSLASGGRTDTQYF; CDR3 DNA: TGTGCCAGCAGCTTAGCTTCGGGAGGACGCACAGATACGCAGTATTTT
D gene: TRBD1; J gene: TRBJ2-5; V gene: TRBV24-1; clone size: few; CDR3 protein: CATSDVQGYSQETQYF; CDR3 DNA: TGTGCCACCAGTGATGTACAGGGGTACTCCCAAGAGACCCAGTACTTC
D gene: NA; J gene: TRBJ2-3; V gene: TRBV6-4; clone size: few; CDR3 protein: CASSDSTTEYSTDTQYF; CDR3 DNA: TGTGCCAGCAGTGACTCGACGACAGAGTATAGCACAGATACGCAGTATTTT
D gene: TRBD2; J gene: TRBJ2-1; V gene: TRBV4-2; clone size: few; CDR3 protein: CASSQEVSGGNEQFF; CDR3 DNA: TGTGCCAGCAGCCAAGAAGTTAGCGGGGGCAATGAGCAGTTCTTC
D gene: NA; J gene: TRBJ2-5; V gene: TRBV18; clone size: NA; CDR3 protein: CASSRPDQAQQETQYF; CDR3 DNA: TGTGCCAGCTCACGACCGGACCAAGCCCAACAAGAGACCCAGTACTTC
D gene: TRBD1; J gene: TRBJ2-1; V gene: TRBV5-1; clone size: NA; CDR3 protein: CASSPGSHRGDEQFF; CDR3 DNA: TGCGCCAGCAGCCCGGGATCCCACAGGGGCGATGAGCAGTTCTTC
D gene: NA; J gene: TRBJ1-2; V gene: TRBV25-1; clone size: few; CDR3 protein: CASSEEESGGYTF; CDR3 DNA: TGTGCCAGCAGTGAAGAGGAATCAGGTGGCTACACCTTC
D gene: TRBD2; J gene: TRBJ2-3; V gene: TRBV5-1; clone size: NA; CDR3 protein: CASSFELAGDTDTQYF; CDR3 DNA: TGCGCCAGCAGCTTCGAACTAGCGGGGGACACAGATACGCAGTATTTT
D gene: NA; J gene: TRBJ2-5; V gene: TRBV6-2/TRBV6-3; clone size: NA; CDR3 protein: CASSYKGQTQETQYF; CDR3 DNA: TGTGCCAGCAGTTACAAAGGACAGACCCAAGAGACCCAGTACTTC
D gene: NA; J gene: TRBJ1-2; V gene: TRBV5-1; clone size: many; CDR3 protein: CASSLAAGEGYTF; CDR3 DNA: TGCGCCAGCAGCTTGGCGGCAGGGGAAGGCTACACCTTC
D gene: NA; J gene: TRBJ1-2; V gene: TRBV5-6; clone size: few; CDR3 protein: CASSWDRGYTF; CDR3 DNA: TGTGCCAGCAGCTGGGATCGCGGCTACACCTTC
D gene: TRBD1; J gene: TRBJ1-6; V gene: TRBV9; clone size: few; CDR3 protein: CASSAGTGLNSPLHF; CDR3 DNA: TGTGCCAGCAGCGCAGGGACAGGACTGAATTCACCCCTCCACTTT
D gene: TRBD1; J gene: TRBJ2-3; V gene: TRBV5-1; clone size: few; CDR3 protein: CASSLTQGVADTQYF; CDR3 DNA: TGCGCCAGCAGCCTAACCCAGGGGGTCGCAGATACGCAGTATTTT
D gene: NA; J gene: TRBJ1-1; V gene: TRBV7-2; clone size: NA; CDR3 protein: CASSPQVAEAFF; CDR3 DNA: TGTGCCAGCAGCCCCCAGGTCGCTGAAGCTTTCTTT
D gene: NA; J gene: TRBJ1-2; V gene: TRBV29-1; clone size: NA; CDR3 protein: CSARRTSDYGYTF; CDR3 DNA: TGCAGCGCTCGGAGGACCTCGGACTATGGCTACACCTTC